Shown below are 30 T cell receptor beta chains from a single sample sequenced in a study of blood T cell repertoires in COVID-19 (dated by TCRdb to the early 2020s). The receptor library was made with the immunoSEQ multiplex PCR assay. TCRdb stores this immuneACCESS table with in-frame sequences only. Part of the clones is absent; in the studies checked, under half of the shortfall reflects unresolved V genes, and no reason is known for the rest. The sample table holds 16,000 or so clones, of which 89% were seen once. 10% of the sample belongs to the ten largest clones. Sequences were obtained from peripheral blood. These TCRs come from an elderly man with acute or convalescent COVID-19.

The V call is TRBV18, the J call TRBJ2-2, with 9 positions matching TRBD1. The CDR3 length is 16 residues. Germline CDR1 and CDR2: KGHSH and LQKENI. V shed 6 bases and J 4 bases; nucleotides not matched to a gene: 9. The CDR3 DNA sequence: TGTGCCAGCTCCGAATTAACAGGGGGCCTCACCGGGGAGCTGTTTTTT. Residues: CASSELTGGLTGELFF.

This clone appeared a few times. The chain carries TRBV29-1 and TRBJ1-1, with 7 bases lining up with TRBD1. Germline lookup yields CDR1 SQVTM and CDR2 ANQGSEA. The CDR3 length is 15 residues. J was trimmed by 5 bases and V by 3 bases; bases with no gene match: 12. Here the CDR3 reads CSVEQPGQIRTEAFF. In DNA form, the CDR3 reads TGCAGCGTTGAGCAACCGGGACAGATAAGGACTGAAGCTTTCTTT. Combining the CDR3 with reference TRBV29-1 and TRBJ1-1 gives the whole variable domain SAVISQKPSRDICQRGTSLTIQCQVDSQVTMMFWYRQQPGQSLTLIATANQGSEATYESGFVIDKFPISRPNLTFSTLTVSNMSPEDSSIYLCSVEQPGQIRTEAFFGQGTRLTVV.

A single count supports this clone. This chain joins TRBV12-3 or TRBV12-4 and TRBJ1-1, with D perhaps TRBD1 (6 bases). Trimming cost V 7 bases and J 10 bases, with 19 bases left between them. The CDR3 has 13 amino acids. This CDR3 reads CASTWGTPGAAFF. CDR3 in DNA: TGTGCCAGCACCTGGGGGACACCCGGCGCAGCTTTCTTT.

DNA for the CDR3: TGTGCCTGGAGTCCAGGGGGGACAGCGACCGGGGAGCTGTTTTTT. It encodes CAWSPGGTATGELFF. This chain links TRBV30 with TRBJ2-2; tentatively, D is TRBD1 (7 bases). This CDR3 is 15 amino acids long. Trimming pared 2 bases from V and 5 bases from J, leaving 15 bases between. CDR1 and CDR2 (germline): GTSNPN, SVGIG (reference sequence).

The chain carries TRBV30 and TRBJ2-3; possibly TRBD2 for D (6 bases). The CDR3 has 14 amino acids. The V gene lost 0 bases and the J gene lost 11 bases, with 18 bases spanning the gap. The V gene's germline CDR1 is GTSNPN and CDR2 SVGIG (reference sequence). The CDR3 is CAWSVRSVEGLQYF. The CDR3 nucleotides read TGTGCCTGGAGTGTACGAAGCGTGGAGGGTTTGCAGTATTTT. The full variable domain, rest sourced from reference TRBV30 and TRBJ2-3, is SQTIHQWPATLVQPVGSPLSLECTVEGTSNPNLYWYRQAAGRGLQLLFYSVGIGQISSEVPQNLSASRPQDRQFILSSKKLLLSDSGFYLCAWSVRSVEGLQYFGPGTRLTVL.

The chain is built from TRBV7-8 and TRBJ2-3, with 16 positions matching TRBD2. The trim removed 4 bases at V and 3 bases at J, leaving 10 bases unmatched. Germline CDR1 reads SGHVS; CDR2 reads FQNEAQ. This CDR3 is 19 amino acids long. The chain's CDR3 is CASSSNLGLAGGPTDTQYF. The CDR3 bases are TGTGCCAGCAGCTCGAACCTGGGACTAGCGGGAGGGCCTACAGATACGCAGTATTTT.

This clone has a single count. The chain combines TRBV7-9 with TRBJ2-1; TRBD2 is a possible D gene (5 bases). The CDR3 has 15 amino acids. V was shortened by 5 bases and J by 2 bases, with 13 bases between the two germline ends. CDR1 is SEHNR, CDR2 FQNEAQ, per germline (reference sequence). The CDR3 here is CASSPISGAYNEQFF. CDR3 bases: TGTGCCAGCAGCCCAATCAGCGGAGCCTACAATGAGCAGTTCTTC.

The V gene is TRBV12-3 or TRBV12-4, the J gene TRBJ1-1; no reliable D call. CDR3 length: 11 residues. Trimming cost V 7 bases and J 5 bases, with 8 bases left between them. The CDR3 loop is CASTSRTEAFF. The DNA for the CDR3 is TGTGCCAGCACCTCCCGGACTGAAGCTTTCTTT.

V and J are TRBV6-2 or TRBV6-3 and TRBJ1-4, with D hard to call. Germline V CDR1 and CDR2: MNHEY, SVGEGT. This CDR3 comprises 15 residues. V was clipped by 1 base and J by 6 bases, with 12 bases between them. The CDR3 is CASSYYQRSHEKLFF. CDR3 sequence (DNA): TGTGCCAGCAGTTACTATCAACGGAGTCATGAAAAACTGTTTTTT.

The chain employs TRBV21-1 and TRBJ1-2; the D call of TRBD1 is as the table states it, not checked on the DNA. TRBV21-1 is shown as a pseudogene. This CDR3 has 16 amino acids. For the CDR3, the DNA is TGTGCCAGCAGCAAAGTCAAGACAGGGGGCAGCTATGGCTACACCTTC. Protein product: CASSKVKTGGSYGYTF.

This clone has just a few counts. The chain carries TRBV4-1 and TRBJ2-5, with a possible D match to TRBD1 (6 bases). Germline CDR1 and CDR2: MGHRA and YSYEKL. V was cut by 1 base and J by 4 bases, with 13 bases left in between. The CDR3 loop spans 15 amino acids. Here the CDR3 DNA reads TGCGCCAGCAGCCAAGTGGCAGGGGTACGAGAGACCCAGTACTTC. It encodes CASSQVAGVRETQYF.

This chain connects TRBV5-6 to TRBJ2-5; D perhaps matches TRBD1 (6 bases). The ends were cut back, 0 bases at V and 3 bases at J, with 12 bases in the middle. Per germline, CDR1 SGHDT and CDR2 YYEEEE. The CDR3 is made up of 15 amino acids. The CDR3 nucleotides are TGTGCCAGCAGCTTGGGAGGCCCAGGGGAAGAGACCCAGTACTTC. Translating it yields CASSLGGPGEETQYF.

The chain is built from TRBV25-1 and TRBJ1-1, with D uncertain. The CDR3 loop spans 13 amino acids. CDR1 and CDR2 (germline): MGHDK, SYGVNS. The V and J ends lost 8 bases and 0 bases respectively, with 10 bases between them. In DNA, the CDR3 is TGTGCCAGCTCCTCCCGTTTGAACACTGAAGCTTTCTTT. Its protein product is CASSSRLNTEAFF.

The chain is built from TRBV7-8 and TRBJ1-2; 11 bases match TRBD1. J gave up 6 bases and V 5 bases, and 11 bases lay outside the gene matches. The CDR3 covers 16 residues. CDR1 and CDR2 from the germline V gene are SGHVS and FQNEAQ. The CDR3 spells CASSLHGQGARDGYTF. Here the CDR3 DNA reads TGTGCCAGCAGCCTACATGGACAGGGGGCGCGAGATGGCTACACCTTC.

The gene calls are TRBV2 and TRBJ2-6; D is ambiguous. Per the germline V gene, CDR1 is SNHLY and CDR2 is FYNNEI. This CDR3 is built from 14 residues. The V gene lost 5 bases and the J gene lost 0 bases, with 5 bases spanning the gap. The CDR3 nucleotides are TGTGCCAGCAGTCCTAACTCTGGGGCCAACGTCCTGACTTTC. As protein: CASSPNSGANVLTF.

CDR3 nucleotides: TGTGCCAGTACAGGGCAGGCTGAAGCTTTCTTT. Translated: CASTGQAEAFF. The chain recombines TRBV6-5 with TRBJ1-1, with a tentative D call TRBD1 (6 bases). The CDR3 is made up of 11 amino acids. Germline CDR1 MNHEY, CDR2 SVGAGI. V was clipped by 9 bases and J by 6 bases, with 11 bases between them.

The chain is built from TRBV19 and TRBJ1-2; D remains unclear. Germline-derived CDR1 and CDR2 are LNHDA and SQIVND (reference sequence). This CDR3 has 15 residues. The germline V and J ends were trimmed by 4 bases and 2 bases, with 14 bases remaining between them. In DNA form, the CDR3 reads TGTGCCAGTAGTAGTACCCCCGCCGGGAACTATGGCTACACCTTC. This sequence encodes CASSSTPAGNYGYTF.

CDR3 protein: CASSQAGTVDHEQFF. CDR3 sequence (DNA): TGTGCCAGCAGCCAGGCCGGGACTGTGGATCATGAGCAGTTCTTC. The chain combines TRBV3-1 (or the pseudogene TRBV3-2) with TRBJ2-1; tentatively, D is TRBD2 (6 bases). The germline V gene encodes CDR1 LGHDT and CDR2 YNNKEL (reference sequence). CDR3 size: 15 residues. Trimming took 3 bases from V and 8 from J, leaving 17 bases between them.

The rearrangement links TRBV18 to TRBJ1-1, with a weak D call TRBD1 (5 bases). The CDR3 consists of 13 residues. The V gene lost 2 bases and the J gene lost 3 bases, with 7 bases spanning the gap. Per the germline V gene, CDR1 is KGHSH and CDR2 is LQKENI. As DNA, the CDR3 is TGTGCCAGCTCACCAAGCAGGGACACTGAAGCTTTCTTT. This gives the protein CASSPSRDTEAFF.

Comments on this clone: Other DNA sequences within the sample encode an identical CDR3. V usage is TRBV5-1 and J usage is TRBJ2-5; 8 bases are a match to TRBD1. This CDR3 is built from 16 residues. After removal of 4 bases from V and 0 bases from J, the junction contained 8 bases not matched to a gene. The germline V gene encodes CDR1 SGHRS and CDR2 YFSETQ. In nucleotides, the CDR3 is TGCGCCAGCAGCGGGGGGACAGGAGGGTACCAAGAGACCCAGTACTTC. It encodes CASSGGTGGYQETQYF.

The chain recombines TRBV9 with TRBJ1-3; 10 positions match TRBD1. The CDR3 length is 16 residues. Germline assignment: CDR1 SGDLS and CDR2 YYNGEE. With V trimmed by 4 bases and J by 2 bases, 6 bases remained unmatched. The CDR3 is CASSPRTGGTGNTIYF. The CDR3 nucleotides read TGTGCCAGCAGCCCGCGGACAGGGGGAACTGGAAACACCATATATTTT. Complete variable domain (other parts from reference TRBV9 and TRBJ1-3): DSGVTQTPKHLITATGQRVTLRCSPRSGDLSVYWYQQSLDQGLQFLIQYYNGEERAKGNILERFSAQQFPDLHSELNLSSLELGDSALYFCASSPRTGGTGNTIYFGEGSWLTVV.

This rearrangement joins TRBV5-4 to TRBJ2-5; D is ambiguous. CDR1 and CDR2 from the germline V gene are SGHNT and YYREEE (reference sequence). The CDR3 is made up of 14 amino acids. V gave up 3 bases and J gave up 0 bases, with 9 bases separating them. The CDR3 loop is CASSSFPYQETQYF. The CDR3 DNA reads TGTGCCAGCAGCTCGTTCCCTTACCAAGAGACCCAGTACTTC.

In this sample, this clone is medium-sized. This chain uses TRBV6-5 with TRBJ2-7, with 7 bases identical to TRBD2. J was trimmed by 5 bases and V by 2 bases; bases with no gene match: 6. The germline V gene encodes CDR1 MNHEY and CDR2 SVGAGI. CDR3 size: 14 residues. The CDR3: CASSYREAGNEQYF. The CDR3 nucleotides read TGTGCCAGCAGTTACCGGGAGGCAGGGAACGAGCAGTACTTC.

The chain links TRBV5-4 to TRBJ1-6; the match to TRBD1 covers 7 bases. This CDR3 contains 14 residues. Trimming at V came to 5 bases and at J to 5 bases, leaving 4 bases not matched to a gene. The germline V gene has CDR1 SGHNT and CDR2 YYREEE (reference sequence). CDR3 loop: CASSRDRDNSPLHF. The CDR3 nucleotides are TGTGCCAGCAGTCGGGACAGAGATAATTCACCCCTCCACTTT. The full variable domain, its missing parts supplied by reference TRBV5-4 and TRBJ1-6, is ETGVTQSPTHLIKTRGQQVTLRCSSQSGHNTVSWYQQALGQGPQFIFQYYREEENGRGNFPPRFSGLQFPNYSSELNVNALELDDSALYLCASSRDRDNSPLHFGNGTRLTVT.

This clone was seen only once. This sequence joins TRBV7-2 and TRBJ2-7, with D possibly matching TRBD2 (6 bases). CDR3 length: 14 residues. Germline assignment: CDR1 SGHTA and CDR2 FQGNSA. The ends were cut back, 5 bases at V and 5 bases at J, with 16 bases in the middle. The CDR3 DNA sequence: TGTGCCAGCAGCCGGGACGCGGGAATTAACGAGCAGTACTTC. The encoded protein is CASSRDAGINEQYF.

The chain employs TRBV20-1 and TRBJ1-3, with D possibly matching TRBD1 (5 bases). Germline V gene sequence: CDR1 DFQATT, CDR2 SNEGSKA (reference sequence). The CDR3 consists of 14 residues. V was shortened by 3 bases and J by 0 bases, with 9 bases between the two germline ends. CDR3 protein: CSASKGASGNTIYF. CDR3 nucleotides: TGCAGTGCTAGTAAAGGGGCCTCTGGAAACACCATATATTTT.

The chain links TRBV30 to TRBJ1-6; TRBD1 aligns across 9 bases. Per germline, CDR1 GTSNPN and CDR2 SVGIG (reference sequence). This CDR3 spans 12 amino acids. With V trimmed by 5 bases and J by 8 bases, 1 base remained unmatched. The DNA of the CDR3 is TGTGCCTGGGGACAGGGGTATTCACCCCTCCACTTT. It yields the protein CAWGQGYSPLHF.

The chain carries TRBV7-9 and TRBJ1-2, with D maybe TRBD1 (5 bases). Germline assignment: CDR1 SEHNR and CDR2 FQNEAQ (reference sequence). Deletions cut 5 bases from V and 8 bases from J, with 18 bases between. This CDR3 comprises 14 residues. The CDR3 loop is CASSQLGGSGGYTF. In DNA, the CDR3 is TGTGCCAGCAGCCAGCTCGGGGGGTCGGGCGGCTACACCTTC. The full variable domain, its missing parts supplied by reference TRBV7-9 and TRBJ1-2, is DTGVSQNPRHKITKRGQNVTFRCDPISEHNRLYWYRQTLGQGPEFLTYFQNEAQLEKSRLLSDRFSAERPKGSFSTLEIQRTEQGDSAMYLCASSQLGGSGGYTFGSGTRLTVV.

The chain recombines TRBV19 with TRBJ1-5, with TRBD1 matching over 8 bases. Trimming removed 7 bases from V and 4 bases from J; junction bases left unmatched: 9. The CDR3 is 15 amino acids. Germline loops: CDR1 LNHDA, CDR2 SQIVND (reference sequence). In DNA, the CDR3 is TGTGCCAGTACCATGGGGACAGGACCTAATCAGCCCCAGCATTTT. Its protein product is CASTMGTGPNQPQHF.

CDR3 sequence reads: CASSGLGQGQPQHF. CDR3 sequence (DNA): TGCGCCAGCAGTGGATTAGGACAGGGGCAGCCCCAGCATTTT. V usage is TRBV10-2 and J usage is TRBJ1-5, with TRBD1 matching over 9 bases. Per the germline V gene, CDR1 is WSHSY and CDR2 is SAAADI. The CDR3 consists of 14 residues. After removal of 4 bases from V and 7 bases from J, the junction contained 5 bases not matched to a gene.